The 23 T cell receptor beta chains reported below all come from one sample, sequenced in a study of cytomegalovirus exposure and HLA in healthy donors. The repertoire was sequenced with immunoSEQ multiplex PCR; TCRdb's copy has only in-frame clones and lacks some. The sample consists of over 150,000 clones, approximately 86% of them appearing once. Sequencing was carried out using PBMCs. Every receptor here comes from a young man in good health and CMV-seropositive.

The V and J genes are TRBV29-1 and TRBJ1-2; TRBD1 matches at 9 bases. The V and J ends lost 4 bases and 4 bases, in that order; junction bases with no gene match: 10. CDR1 SQVTM and CDR2 ANQGSEA come from the germline V gene. This CDR3 is 15 amino acids long. The CDR3 region has the DNA TGCAGCGTTGCTCGCACAGGGGGCCAGGGCTATGGCTACACCTTC. Encoded protein: CSVARTGGQGYGYTF.

This rearrangement joins TRBV9 to TRBJ1-1; 7 bases match TRBD1. Germline-derived CDR1 and CDR2 are SGDLS and YYNGEE. The CDR3 extends over 15 amino acids. V shed 0 bases, J shed 1 base, and the junction held 3 bases outside the gene matches. This CDR3 reads CASSVGDRQNTEAFF. CDR3 DNA sequence: TGTGCCAGCAGCGTAGGGGACAGACAGAACACTGAAGCTTTCTTT.

This clone was picked up many times. The chain has TRBV18 and TRBJ1-6; no definite D call. The V end was cut by 4 bases, the J end by 5 bases, with 15 bases between. Germline V gives CDR1 KGHSH, CDR2 LQKENI. The length of the CDR3 is 16 residues. CDR3 coding DNA: TGTGCCAGCTCACGACTTGAGGCCAGCGATAATTCACCCCTCCACTTT. Encoded protein: CASSRLEASDNSPLHF.

J is TRBJ2-5 and V is TRBV30, with a possible D match to TRBD2 (6 bases). Trimming took off 2 bases at V and 4 bases at J, with 14 bases between the two ends. The CDR3 has 14 residues. The germline V gene has CDR1 GTSNPN and CDR2 SVGIG (reference sequence). CDR3 sequence: CAWSNPAGGETQYF. For the CDR3, the DNA is TGTGCCTGGAGTAACCCAGCGGGCGGAGAGACCCAGTACTTC.

The chain combines TRBV7-2 with TRBJ2-5; 9 bases map to TRBD1. From germline, CDR1 is SGHTA and CDR2 FQGNSA. The J segment lost 4 bases and the V segment lost 5 bases, leaving 5 bases of the junction unmatched. This CDR3 region has 14 residues. The CDR3, as DNA: TGTGCCAGCAGCCCTACAGGGGGCGGAGAGACCCAGTACTTC. This translates into CASSPTGGGETQYF.

The V call is TRBV4-3, the J call TRBJ1-2; D remains unclear. CDR3 length: 16 residues. The V and J ends lost 1 base and 4 bases respectively, with 16 bases between them. CDR1 and CDR2 from the germline V gene are LGHNA and YSLEER. The chain's CDR3 is CASSQGRGVTSYGYTF. The CDR3 DNA follows: TGCGCCAGCAGCCAAGGACGGGGAGTCACCTCCTATGGCTACACCTTC.

The genes are TRBV5-4 and TRBJ1-1; D possibly corresponds to TRBD1 (6 bases). Trimming left V 4 bases short and J 0 bases short, with 10 bases between. Per germline, CDR1 SGHNT and CDR2 YYREEE (reference sequence). The CDR3 totals 14 residues. The CDR3 reads CASSADSLNTEAFF. The CDR3 DNA sequence: TGTGCCAGCAGCGCGGACAGCCTGAACACTGAAGCTTTCTTT.

The V and J genes are TRBV6-5 and TRBJ1-2; 8 positions agree with TRBD1. The V gene's germline CDR1 is MNHEY and CDR2 SVGAGI. The CDR3 length is 14 residues. V trimming: 5 bases; J trimming: 3 bases; junction bases outside the gene matches: 5. For the CDR3, the DNA is TGTGCCAGCAGTCTGAAGACAGGGGACTATGGCTACACCTTC. Translated, it gives CASSLKTGDYGYTF.

V is TRBV27 and J is TRBJ2-7; possibly TRBD1 for D (5 bases). This CDR3 spans 14 amino acids. Trimming removed 5 bases at V and 3 bases at J, with 14 bases between. Germline values: CDR1 MNHEY, CDR2 SMNVEV (reference sequence). The CDR3 nucleotides are TGTGCCAGCAGTCCCAACACCAGGGTCTACGAGCAGTACTTC. The encoded protein is CASSPNTRVYEQYF.

The gene calls are TRBV11-3 and TRBJ2-5; TRBD2 agrees at 8 bases. Germline CDR1 and CDR2: SGHNT and YENEEA. The J segment lost 4 bases and the V segment lost 3 bases, leaving 4 bases of the junction unmatched. The length of the CDR3 is 14 residues. The CDR3 nucleotides read TGTGCCAGCAGCTTCGGTAGCGGGGTAGAGACCCAGTACTTC. This sequence encodes CASSFGSGVETQYF.

The rearrangement uses TRBV19 and TRBJ1-5; D perhaps matches TRBD1 (5 bases). This CDR3 has 14 amino acids. The germline V gene encodes CDR1 LNHDA and CDR2 SQIVND (reference sequence). V was trimmed by 5 bases and J by 6 bases, leaving 14 bases between them. The CDR3 region is CASSATQGIQPQHF. The DNA of the CDR3 is TGTGCCAGTAGTGCAACGCAGGGAATTCAGCCCCAGCATTTT.

With regard to this clone: Other nucleotide sequences in the sample specify the same CDR3. The gene calls are TRBV5-1 and TRBJ2-5, with TRBD1 matching 8 bases. Trimming cost V 2 bases and J 2 bases; bases outside gene matches: 5. Germline-derived CDR1 and CDR2 are SGHRS and YFSETQ. The CDR3 has 15 residues. The CDR3 protein is CASSFRTGGQETQYF. DNA for the CDR3: TGCGCCAGCAGCTTTAGAACAGGGGGACAAGAGACCCAGTACTTC. Looking up the rest from reference TRBV5-1 and TRBJ2-5 gives the full variable domain: KAGVTQTPRYLIKTRGQQVTLSCSPISGHRSVSWYQQTPGQGLQFLFEYFSETQRNKGNFPGRFSGRQFSNSRSEMNVSTLELGDSALYLCASSFRTGGQETQYFGPGTRLLVL.

The chain is built from TRBV27 and TRBJ2-7; TRBD2 matches 8 bases. V lost 10 bases and J lost 0; bases outside the gene matches: 8. Germline loops: CDR1 MNHEY, CDR2 SMNVEV (reference sequence). CDR3 length: 14 residues. The CDR3 nucleotides are TGTGCCACATCGGGGGGGCTCTCCTCCTACGAGCAGTACTTC. Its translation is CATSGGLSSYEQYF.

The chain carries TRBV15 and TRBJ1-6, with D perhaps matching TRBD1 (5 bases). CDR1 LNHNV and CDR2 YYDKDF come from the germline V gene (reference sequence). The V and J ends lost 2 bases and 7 bases respectively, with 9 bases between them. The CDR3 covers 14 residues. CDR3 loop: CATSRPGLNSPLHF. For the CDR3, the DNA is TGTGCCACCAGCAGACCGGGACTAAATTCACCCCTCCACTTT.

This clone was counted a single time. The genes are TRBV9 and TRBJ1-2; weak D call: TRBD1 (5 bases). Germline loops: CDR1 SGDLS, CDR2 YYNGEE. CDR3 size: 13 residues. The V end lost 4 bases, the J end lost 6 bases, and 13 bases lay between the germline ends. The CDR3 sequence: CASSPGGENGYTF. The CDR3 DNA is TGTGCCAGCAGCCCGGGAGGGGAGAATGGCTACACCTTC.

This chain joins TRBV7-2 and TRBJ2-5; 8 positions agree with TRBD1. The J segment lost 4 bases and the V segment lost 6 bases, leaving 4 bases of the junction unmatched. The CDR3 sequence is 13 residues long. CDR1 is SGHTA, CDR2 FQGNSA, per germline. CDR3: CASRRQGTETQYF. In DNA form, the CDR3 reads TGTGCCAGCAGGAGACAGGGGACAGAGACCCAGTACTTC.

The chain couples TRBV28 to TRBJ2-1; 14 bases are shared with TRBD2. CDR1 is MDHEN and CDR2 is SYDVKM in the germline V gene. With V trimmed by 6 bases and J by 10 bases, 5 bases remained unmatched. This CDR3 has 14 amino acids. The CDR3, as DNA: TGTGCCAGCAGGTCGACTAGCGGGAGGGGAGAGCAGTTCTTC. This sequence encodes CASRSTSGRGEQFF. Based on the CDR3 plus reference TRBV28 and TRBJ2-1, the full variable domain is DVKVTQSSRYLVKRTGEKVFLECVQDMDHENMFWYRQDPGLGLRLIYFSYDVKMKEKGDIPEGYSVSREKKERFSLILESASTNQTSMYLCASRSTSGRGEQFFGPGTRLTVL.

V is TRBV9 and J is TRBJ2-2; D gene ambiguous. CDR3 length: 14 amino acids. Trimming removed 1 base at V and 1 base at J, with 5 bases between. Germline CDR1 SGDLS, CDR2 YYNGEE. The CDR3 sequence: CASSVTWNTGELFF. CDR3 bases: TGTGCCAGCAGCGTAACATGGAACACCGGGGAGCTGTTTTTT. The whole variable domain, remainder taken from reference TRBV9 and TRBJ2-2, is DSGVTQTPKHLITATGQRVTLRCSPRSGDLSVYWYQQSLDQGLQFLIQYYNGEERAKGNILERFSAQQFPDLHSELNLSSLELGDSALYFCASSVTWNTGELFFGEGSRLTVL.

This clone was seen a handful of times. This chain connects TRBV21-1 to TRBJ2-7; whether TRBD1, the table's D call, matches the DNA was not checked. TRBV21-1 is assigned pseudogene status. CDR3 size: 14 residues. The DNA of the CDR3 is TGTGCCAGCAGTCCCTCGGACAATCCCTACGAGCAGTACTTC. It translates to CASSPSDNPYEQYF.

The rearrangement joins TRBV2 to TRBJ2-3, with a tentative D call TRBD1 (5 bases). The CDR3 covers 13 residues. Trimming pared 4 bases from V and 6 bases from J, leaving 11 bases between. Germline-derived CDR1 and CDR2 are SNHLY and FYNNEI. The CDR3 protein is CASSARGQDTQYF. The DNA of the CDR3 is TGTGCCAGCAGTGCTAGGGGCCAGGATACGCAGTATTTT.

The chain joins TRBV6-5 to TRBJ2-2; possible D gene TRBD1, 6 bases. Per the germline V gene, CDR1 is MNHEY and CDR2 is SVGAGI. Trimming shortened V by 0 bases and J by 2 bases, and 10 bases separated the two germline ends. CDR3 size: 16 residues. CDR3 protein: CASSYSMGTNTGELFF. The CDR3 nucleotides read TGTGCCAGCAGTTACTCGATGGGGACAAACACCGGGGAGCTGTTTTTT.

This clone was seen only once. The V and J genes are TRBV9 and TRBJ2-5, with 8 nucleotides matching TRBD2. This CDR3 spans 14 amino acids. V shed 3 bases, J shed 5 bases, and the junction held 6 bases outside the gene matches. Germline V lookup: CDR1 SGDLS, CDR2 YYNGEE. The CDR3 sequence is CASSGSGGGETQYF. The CDR3 coding sequence is TGTGCCAGCAGCGGAAGCGGGGGAGGGGAGACCCAGTACTTC. The full variable domain, with the rest looked up from reference TRBV9 and TRBJ2-5, is DSGVTQTPKHLITATGQRVTLRCSPRSGDLSVYWYQQSLDQGLQFLIQYYNGEERAKGNILERFSAQQFPDLHSELNLSSLELGDSALYFCASSGSGGGETQYFGPGTRLLVL.

CDR3 sequence reads: CASSPLFRGRDNEQFF. DNA of the CDR3: TGTGCCAGCAGCCCCCTTTTCAGGGGGCGAGACAATGAGCAGTTCTTC. The chain uses TRBV5-6 and TRBJ2-1; 8 nucleotides agree with TRBD1. This CDR3 is 16 amino acids long. V was clipped by 4 bases and J by 5 bases; unmatched bases: 11. CDR1 is SGHDT, CDR2 YYEEEE, per germline.